This passage covers 7 T cell receptor beta chains from one sample sequenced in a study of cytotoxic CD8 clonotypes in ibrutinib-treated CLL (dated by TCRdb to the early 2020s). Read against the paper, the sample's time point label means: 12 months on ibrutinib. Library construction relied on the immunoSEQ multiplex PCR assay. TCRdb provides this immuneACCESS table in a form limited to in-frame rearrangements. Some clones are lacking; in checked studies, under half of them reflect an unresolved V gene, and why the rest are absent is not known. The sample table holds some 200,000 clones, of which roughly three quarters were seen once. Jointly, the top ten make up about an eighth of the sample. Sequencing used PBMCs, obtained after 12 months of ibrutinib treatment. These receptors were obtained from a human donor with chronic lymphocytic leukemia.

This rearrangement joins TRBV7-9 to TRBJ2-6; D not resolved. Germline assignment: CDR1 SEHNR and CDR2 FQNEAQ (reference sequence). This CDR3 contains 18 residues. Trimming pared 6 bases from V and 0 bases from J, leaving 18 bases between. CDR3 sequence (DNA): TGTGCCAGCAGTTCGACACGGTCATCACACTCTGGGGCCAACGTCCTGACTTTC. It yields the protein CASSSTRSSHSGANVLTF.

The V and J genes are TRBV7-2 and TRBJ2-1, with TRBD2 matching over 11 bases. The J segment lost 8 bases and the V segment lost 5 bases, leaving 11 bases of the junction unmatched. CDR1 SGHTA and CDR2 FQGNSA come from the germline V gene. This CDR3 contains 16 residues. The CDR3 coding sequence is TGTGCCAGCAGCGTAAAATTACTAGCGGGGGCCTATGAGCAGTTCTTC. Translated, it gives CASSVKLLAGAYEQFF.

The chain employs TRBV11-2 and TRBJ1-1; D perhaps matches TRBD1 (5 bases). This CDR3 contains 16 residues. Trimming shortened V by 2 bases and J by 6 bases, and 19 bases separated the two germline ends. The germline V gene has CDR1 SGHAT and CDR2 FQNNGV. This CDR3 is CASSLSPPGLGAEAFF. In nucleotides, the CDR3 is TGTGCCAGCAGCTTATCCCCCCCAGGCTTAGGGGCTGAAGCTTTCTTT.

The J gene is TRBJ2-1, the V gene TRBV6-5; 8 bases align to TRBD2. The V segment lost 2 bases and the J segment 0 bases; nucleotides outside the gene matches: 3. Germline values: CDR1 MNHEY, CDR2 SVGAGI. The CDR3 consists of 16 residues. The CDR3 loop reads CASSYPRGGSYNEQFF. The CDR3 DNA reads TGTGCCAGCAGTTACCCCCGGGGGGGCTCCTACAATGAGCAGTTCTTC.

V usage is TRBV5-1 and J usage is TRBJ1-1, with 8 bases that match TRBD1. Germline lookup yields CDR1 SGHRS and CDR2 YFSETQ. With 4 bases clipped from V and 1 base from J, the junction kept 12 bases outside the gene matches. The length of the CDR3 is 17 residues. The CDR3 bases are TGCGCCAGCAGCCCTCCTCGGACAGGGAGGCAGAACACTGAAGCTTTCTTT. Its translation is CASSPPRTGRQNTEAFF.

The rearrangement joins TRBV18 to TRBJ1-1; weak D call: TRBD1 (5 bases). Germline lookup yields CDR1 KGHSH and CDR2 LQKENI. V shed 3 bases and J shed 0 bases, with 11 bases lying between them. The CDR3 covers 15 residues. The CDR3 reads CASSPSGRMNTEAFF. The DNA of the CDR3 is TGTGCCAGCTCACCTTCGGGACGGATGAACACTGAAGCTTTCTTT.

This chain links TRBV10-3 with TRBJ2-7, with 7 bases matching TRBD2. CDR1 is ENHRY and CDR2 is SYGVKD in the germline V gene. There are 12 residues in the CDR3. V lost 6 bases to trimming and J lost 6 bases; unmatched junction nucleotides: 5. The CDR3 region is CAIRGLVTEQYF. CDR3 nucleotides: TGTGCCATCAGAGGACTAGTAACCGAGCAGTACTTC.